The next 31 T cell receptor beta chains were all read from a single sample in a study of blood T cells in healthy people across ages (dated by TCRdb to about 2015). The library came from 5' RACE. Data came from an Illumina HiSeq 2500. The second PCR ran for about 6 to 12 cycles and used a J-beta primer mix along with a sample-barcoded 5' primer. The public reads were reprocessed in TCRdb via fastp at Q25 and MiXCR, keeping in-frame beta chains. Entries are consolidated by CDR3 protein sequence, retaining the most common genes and DNA. The sample table contains about 780,000 distinct CDR3 sequences; only one count was recorded for about 47% of them. The ten largest account for around 18% of the sample. Sequenced material: blood. The origin of the receptors is a man older than 75 in good health.

This clonotype was picked up a small number of times. The chain carries TRBV29-1 and TRBJ2-1; D may match TRBD1 or TRBD2 (6 bases each). There are 12 residues in the CDR3. CDR1 is SQVTM, CDR2 ANQGSEA, per germline. Trimming took 6 bases from V and 10 from J, leaving 16 bases between them. The chain's CDR3 is CSVGGTQREQFF. The CDR3 nucleotides are TGCAGCGTGGGGGGCACCCAAAGGGAGCAGTTCTTC.

V is TRBV25-1 and J is TRBJ1-2; 7 bases are a match to TRBD1. Trimming took 2 bases from V and 0 from J; bases not matched to a gene: 3. CDR1 and CDR2 from the germline V gene are MGHDK and SYGVNS. The CDR3 consists of 15 residues. The CDR3 coding sequence is TGTGCCAGCAGTGAAACCAGGGGGACTAACTATGGCTACACCTTC. As protein: CASSETRGTNYGYTF.

Many counts were recorded for this clonotype. The V gene is TRBV6-2 or TRBV6-3, the J gene TRBJ1-2; D call uncertain. This CDR3 has 14 amino acids. CDR1 and CDR2 from the germline V gene are MNHEY and SVGEGT. The germline V and J ends were trimmed by 2 bases and 4 bases, with 11 bases remaining between them. The CDR3 region is CASSYGRRGYGYTF. The CDR3 nucleotides read TGTGCCAGCAGTTACGGACGGCGAGGCTATGGCTACACCTTC.

The V and J genes are TRBV12-3 or TRBV12-4 and TRBJ2-3; 10 nucleotides line up with TRBD2. With 8 bases clipped from V and 13 bases from J, the junction kept 15 bases outside the gene matches. The CDR3 extends over 14 amino acids. The CDR3 DNA sequence: TGTGCCAGCGGGCCTAGCGGGAGCTCAGATGCGGAGTATTTT. It encodes CASGPSGSSDAEYF.

This clonotype has just one count. At one of its ends the junction is not consistent with the germline gene, which may arise from a read error. The chain employs TRBV5-4 and TRBJ2-5; 13 bases are a match to TRBD2. The CDR3 is 16 residues long. The V gene's germline CDR1 is SGHNT and CDR2 YYREEE (reference sequence). This CDR3 reads CAGSPTSGRTQETQYF. In nucleotides, the CDR3 is TGTGCCGGCAGCCCGACTAGCGGGAGGACCCAAGAGACCCAGTACTTC.

The V gene is TRBV20-1, the J gene TRBJ2-3; maybe TRBD2 (6 bases). There are 13 residues in the CDR3. V was cut by 5 bases and J by 6 bases, with 15 bases left in between. Germline lookup yields CDR1 DFQATT and CDR2 SNEGSKA (reference sequence). The CDR3 loop is CSAPGLPGDTQYF. The CDR3 DNA reads as TGCAGTGCTCCGGGACTCCCGGGGGATACGCAGTATTTT.

The rearrangement joins TRBV5-1 to TRBJ2-3; possible D gene TRBD2, 6 bases. Germline V gene sequence: CDR1 SGHRS, CDR2 YFSETQ. The length of the CDR3 is 13 residues. Trimming left V 2 bases short and J 6 bases short, with 10 bases between. This CDR3 is CASSLGGMDTQYF. DNA of the CDR3: TGCGCCAGCAGCTTAGGAGGGATGGATACGCAGTATTTT.

A few counts support this clonotype. V usage is TRBV6-6 and J usage is TRBJ1-2; D is possibly TRBD1 (5 bases). Between the trimmed V and J ends, which lost 2 bases and 6 bases, there was a span of 16 bases. The CDR3 is made up of 15 amino acids. Germline assignment: CDR1 MNHNY and CDR2 SVGAGI (reference sequence). The CDR3 reads CASSYMGPGGNGYTF. The CDR3 bases are TGTGCCAGCAGTTACATGGGGCCCGGGGGTAATGGCTACACCTTC.

The rearrangement joins TRBV12-3 or TRBV12-4 to TRBJ2-7; 12 bases match TRBD2. This CDR3 spans 18 amino acids. The ends lost 4 bases at V and 0 bases at J; junction bases unmatched: 10. The CDR3, as DNA: TGTGCCAGCAGTTCTACTCGATGGACTAGCGGGACCTCCTACGAGCAGTACTTC. Translated, it gives CASSSTRWTSGTSYEQYF.

The chain couples TRBV7-2 to TRBJ2-7; no definite D call. Trimming stripped 0 bases from V and 0 bases from J, with 9 bases between. Looked up from germline, CDR1 is SGHTA and CDR2 is FQGNSA. The CDR3 runs to 15 residues. The CDR3 sequence is CASSLAHLISYEQYF. DNA of the CDR3: TGTGCCAGCAGCTTAGCGCATCTGATCTCCTACGAGCAGTACTTC.

Comment on this clonotype: The junction departs from the called germline gene at one end, perhaps through a read error. J is TRBJ2-1 and V is TRBV25-1, with D possibly called TRBD1 or TRBD2 (6 bases each). Germline V gene data show CDR1 as MGHDK and CDR2 as SYGVNS. CDR3 size: 15 residues. CDR3 region: CASSEEGGPYNEQFF. The CDR3, as DNA: TGTGCCAGCAGTGAAGAAGGGGGGCCCTATAATGAGCAGTTCTTC. Looking up the rest from reference TRBV25-1 and TRBJ2-1 gives the full variable domain: EADIYQTPRYLVIGTGKKITLECSQTMGHDKMYWYQQDPGMELHLIHYSYGVNSTEKGDLSSESTVSRIRTEHFPLTLESARPSHTSQYLCASSEEGGPYNEQFFGPGTRLTVL.

In its sample, this clonotype was seen a few times. This chain uses TRBV20-1 with TRBJ2-3; a possible D gene is TRBD2 (6 bases). The V gene's germline CDR1 is DFQATT and CDR2 SNEGSKA (reference sequence). There are 15 residues in the CDR3. V was cut by 6 bases and J by 2 bases, with 18 bases left in between. CDR3 region: CSALGGEAPTDTQYF. The CDR3 DNA sequence: TGCAGTGCCTTAGGAGGGGAGGCGCCCACAGATACGCAGTATTTT.

This clonotype was recorded a few times. The genes are TRBV6-5 and TRBJ1-4, with a possible D match to TRBD1 (6 bases). The ends were cut back, 6 bases at V and 8 bases at J, with 16 bases in the middle. The CDR3 is 14 residues long. Per the germline V gene, CDR1 is MNHEY and CDR2 is SVGAGI. In DNA, the CDR3 is TGTGCCAGCAGCTCCACAGGGCAGCCAGAAAAACTGTTTTTT. Protein: CASSSTGQPEKLFF.

Comment on this clonotype: Since a much larger clone is just one base distant, this may be a read error. The chain uses TRBV7-2 and TRBJ2-5, with D tentatively TRBD1 (6 bases). Trimming stripped 0 bases from V and 11 bases from J, with 16 bases between. Germline CDR1 and CDR2: SGHTA and FQGNSA. The CDR3 is made up of 14 amino acids. CDR3 bases: TGTGCCAGCAGCTTAGCCAGGGGTAGAAGTGAGCAGTACTTC. Amino acids: CASSLARGRSEQYF.

J is TRBJ2-7 and V is TRBV6-6; 9 positions match TRBD2. Germline values: CDR1 MNHNY, CDR2 SVGAGI (reference sequence). V lost 8 bases, J lost 2 bases, and 4 bases stayed unmatched. This CDR3 is built from 13 residues. CDR3 nucleotide sequence: TGTGCCAGCTCTAGCGGGAACACCTACGAGCAGTACTTC. Protein sequence: CASSSGNTYEQYF.

The V call is TRBV4-3, the J call TRBJ2-7; a weak D match, TRBD1 (5 bases). Germline CDR1 LGHNA, CDR2 YSLEER. V lost 5 bases and J 10 bases, leaving 15 bases between the germline ends. CDR3 size: 12 residues. CDR3 nucleotides: TGCGCCAGCAGCAAAGGACATTCGGGCCAGTACTTC. It is translated as CASSKGHSGQYF.

This clonotype appeared many times. The chain links TRBV15 to TRBJ2-3, with 12 nucleotides matching TRBD2. The V segment lost 4 bases and the J segment 5 bases; nucleotides outside the gene matches: 7. Germline V gene sequence: CDR1 LNHNV, CDR2 YYDKDF (reference sequence). This CDR3 is 16 amino acids long. CDR3 nucleotide sequence: TGTGCCACCAGCAACCGACTAGCGGGAGCGGGAGATACGCAGTATTTT. Translation gives CATSNRLAGAGDTQYF.

Concerning this clonotype: One end of the junction is discordant with germline, which a read error may explain. The rearrangement links TRBV10-3 to TRBJ1-5; D gene ambiguous. This CDR3 comprises 13 residues. Germline CDR1 reads ENHRY; CDR2 reads SYGVKD. In nucleotides, the CDR3 is TGTGCCACCAGTATCACAGAGTCTCAGCCCCAGCATTTT. Translated: CATSITESQPQHF.

This clonotype was seen ten or more times. This chain uses TRBV7-2 with TRBJ2-7; no clear D. The CDR3 is 15 amino acids. CDR1 SGHTA and CDR2 FQGNSA come from the germline V gene. V was pared by 0 bases and J by 1 base, with 10 bases between. The DNA for the CDR3 is TGTGCCAGCAGCTTAGCGCTGGGAAAATCCTACGAGCAGTACTTC. It yields the protein CASSLALGKSYEQYF.

The chain uses TRBV27 and TRBJ1-1; 10 bases fit TRBD1. Germline-derived CDR1 and CDR2 are MNHEY and SMNVEV (reference sequence). V lost 6 bases, J lost 2 bases, and 0 bases stayed unmatched. The CDR3 has 13 residues. The CDR3 loop reads CASRTGGNTEAFF. The CDR3 DNA is TGTGCCAGCAGGACAGGGGGCAACACTGAAGCTTTCTTT.

The table lists this clonotype with a few counts. V usage is TRBV29-1 and J usage is TRBJ2-1, with TRBD2 matching over 13 bases. The trim removed 7 bases at V and 12 bases at J, leaving 15 bases unmatched. There are 15 residues in the CDR3. Looked up from germline, CDR1 is SQVTM and CDR2 is ANQGSEA. CDR3 sequence: CSGKTAGLAGRGQFF. CDR3 nucleotides: TGCAGCGGGAAAACCGCGGGACTAGCGGGAAGGGGGCAGTTCTTC.

Only a few counts were recorded for this clonotype. The chain links TRBV7-2 to TRBJ2-3, with TRBD1 identical over 9 bases. CDR3 length: 14 amino acids. After removal of 4 bases from V and 6 bases from J, the junction contained 5 bases not matched to a gene. Per germline, CDR1 SGHTA and CDR2 FQGNSA. The CDR3 coding sequence is TGTGCCAGCAGCTGGGGACAGGGTTTGGATACGCAGTATTTT. Translating gives CASSWGQGLDTQYF.

This clonotype was recorded only once. CDR3 protein: CASSLAQVLGTQFF. CDR3 sequence (DNA): TGCGCCAGCAGCTTGGCGCAGGTCTTGGGGACCCAGTTCTTC. The chain combines TRBV5-1 with TRBJ2-1, with D perhaps assigned TRBD1 or TRBD2 (5 bases each). Germline V gene sequence: CDR1 SGHRS, CDR2 YFSETQ. V was pared by 0 bases and J by 13 bases, with 17 bases between. This CDR3 is 14 amino acids long.

In this sample, this clonotype turned up once. This chain links TRBV28 with TRBJ2-5; unclear D gene. Germline V CDR1 and CDR2: MDHEN, SYDVKM. The CDR3 is made up of 14 amino acids. Trimming pared 5 bases from V and 8 bases from J, leaving 18 bases between. The CDR3 region has the DNA TGTGCCAGCAGTCTTGTCGCGAACCTCTGCACCCAGTACTTC. It yields the protein CASSLVANLCTQYF.

V gene TRBV9 combines with J gene TRBJ2-3; no reliable D call. This CDR3 is built from 15 residues. V lost 0 bases and J lost 1, with 9 bases in between. Germline V lookup: CDR1 SGDLS, CDR2 YYNGEE. CDR3 region: CASSVGSVGTDTQYF. In nucleotides, the CDR3 is TGTGCCAGCAGCGTAGGGTCAGTAGGCACAGATACGCAGTATTTT.

The chain carries TRBV20-1 and TRBJ2-5, with 8 bases identical to TRBD2. The V and J ends lost 0 bases and 4 bases, in that order; junction bases with no gene match: 4. This CDR3 comprises 14 residues. Per germline, CDR1 DFQATT and CDR2 SNEGSKA (reference sequence). The CDR3 reads CSAREASGRETQYF. CDR3 nucleotides: TGCAGTGCTAGAGAGGCGAGCGGGAGAGAGACCCAGTACTTC.

The chain combines TRBV12-3 or TRBV12-4 with TRBJ1-2; TRBD1 is a possible D gene (6 bases). This CDR3 spans 14 amino acids. Trimming removed 7 bases at V and 4 bases at J, with 16 bases between. This CDR3 reads CASIRGRDTYGYTF. The CDR3 coding sequence is TGTGCCAGCATTCGGGGGAGGGACACCTATGGCTACACCTTC.

V is TRBV21-1 and J is TRBJ2-6; TRBD2, as called in the table, went unchecked against the DNA. TRBV21-1 is reported as a pseudogene. The CDR3 sequence is 20 residues long. CDR3 nucleotides: TGTGCCAGCAGCAAAACCGCGGGGGGGGGTTTAAGCTCTGGGGCCAACGTCCTGACTTTC. Translation: CASSKTAGGGLSSGANVLTF.

J is TRBJ2-1 and V is TRBV28; D may be TRBD1 or TRBD2 (6 bases each). CDR1 is MDHEN and CDR2 is SYDVKM in the germline V gene. The V gene lost 2 bases and the J gene lost 13 bases, with 21 bases spanning the gap. The CDR3 covers 15 residues. The CDR3 region is CASSLLNRDRETQFF. The CDR3 region has the DNA TGTGCCAGCAGTTTACTTAACAGGGATCGGGAGACCCAGTTCTTC.

The chain employs TRBV20-1 and TRBJ2-7, with D tentatively TRBD2 (5 bases). The germline gives CDR1 DFQATT, CDR2 SNEGSKA (reference sequence). CDR3 length equals 12 residues. V gave up 6 bases and J gave up 3 bases, with 12 bases separating them. The CDR3 here is CSAEERNYEQYF. The CDR3 DNA reads as TGCAGTGCGGAAGAGCGGAACTACGAGCAGTACTTC.

This chain joins TRBV2 and TRBJ2-5; 8 nucleotides agree with TRBD1. The DNA end is more similar to TRBJ2-7, so the J call may be wrong. This CDR3 has 14 residues. The germline CDR1 and CDR2 sequences are SNHLY and FYNNEI. CDR3 nucleotides: TGTGCCAGCAGTTCGGACAGGGCTGTCGACGAGCAGTACTTC. Encoded protein: CASSSDRAVDEQYF.